The clone carrying this T cell receptor beta chain was detected ten times or more. The data stem from a study of regulatory T cells in long-lasting Graves disease. Time point indicated: persistent/refractory GD, antithyroid drugs over 5 years with positive TRAb. RNA isolated from PBMCs was used to make the TCR library. The length of the CDR3 is 15 residues. The J segment lost 11 bases and the V segment lost 5 bases, leaving 14 bases of the junction unmatched. Construction of the TCR beta libraries employed iRepertoire HTBI primers in conjunction with Arm-PCR of CDR3 regions. One entry per CDR3 protein results from TCRdb running MiXCR on the multiplex PCR reads. Of roughly 400,000 distinct CDR3 sequences in the sample, 20% to 25% are singletons; the top ten hold about 20%.

Sequenced here: peripheral blood mononuclear cells (PBMCs), sampled when the disease was refractory, from a patient treated with antithyroid drugs. The chain recombines TRBV12-3 or TRBV12-4 with TRBJ1-1, with 10 nucleotides matching TRBD1. This clonotype was obtained from a female donor with Graves disease. CDR3 DNA sequence: TGTGCCAGCAGTCCAACCTCCGGGACAGGGGTGCAGGCTTTCTTT. Translated, it gives CASSPTSGTGVQAFF.